These 18 T cell receptor beta chains share one sample of origin, sequenced in a study of metastatic and nonmetastatic thyroid tumors. Prior to thyroid surgery, none of the patients had received any treatment. TCRdb re-clonotyped the PCR reads through MiXCR. The sample contains tens of thousands of clones, approximately 22% of which appear only once. Sample: blood. The receptors come from a female donor with papillary thyroid cancer or a benign thyroid nodule (not recorded which). Some clones in this sample may be carry-over from other donors' samples.

By share, this clone ranks as medium-sized. The chain carries TRBV6-1 and TRBJ1-2; D is uncertain. Trimming stripped 3 bases from V and 2 bases from J, with 4 bases between. The CDR3 consists of 12 residues. CDR1 MNHNS and CDR2 SASEGT come from the germline V gene. This CDR3 is CASSEGNYGYTF. For the CDR3, the DNA is TGTGCCAGCAGTGAGGGGAACTATGGCTACACCTTC.

This clone was counted ten times or more. V is TRBV10-3 and J is TRBJ2-1, with 8 bases fitting TRBD2. There are 13 residues in the CDR3. Germline CDR1 ENHRY, CDR2 SYGVKD. V lost 5 bases to trimming and J lost 9 bases; unmatched junction nucleotides: 6. The CDR3 DNA reads as TGTGCCATCAGTCCCGGGGGGGTTGGTGAGCAGTTCTTC. This sequence encodes CAISPGGVGEQFF.

Only one count was recorded for this clone. The chain combines TRBV7-9 with TRBJ2-4, with TRBD1 as a possible D gene (5 bases). Germline CDR1 SEHNR, CDR2 FQNEAQ (reference sequence). Trimming removed 8 bases from V and 4 bases from J, with 15 bases in between. The CDR3 covers 14 residues. The CDR3 protein is CASEDGQGKNIQYF. The CDR3 coding sequence is TGTGCCAGCGAAGACGGTCAGGGTAAAAACATTCAGTACTTC.

The genes are TRBV7-8 and TRBJ2-6; D is ambiguous. The CDR3 runs to 16 residues. The germline V gene has CDR1 SGHVS and CDR2 FQNEAQ. V lost 5 bases, J lost 3 bases, and 14 bases lay in between. The CDR3 here is CASSPWYMYGANVLTF. DNA of the CDR3: TGTGCCAGCAGCCCCTGGTACATGTATGGGGCCAACGTCCTGACTTTC.

The chain is built from TRBV20-1 and TRBJ2-7; a weak D match, TRBD2 (6 bases). The CDR3 is 15 amino acids. Germline V CDR1 and CDR2: DFQATT, SNEGSKA (reference sequence). V lost 0 bases and J lost 2, with 14 bases in between. The CDR3 DNA reads as TGCAGTGCTAGAGACGGACATACTAGCCCCTACGAGCAGTACTTC. Translation: CSARDGHTSPYEQYF.

By share of the sample, this clone is medium-sized (0.01 to 0.1%). The rearrangement joins TRBV6-1 to TRBJ1-2, with TRBD1 matching 10 bases. V shed 4 bases and J 8 bases; nucleotides not matched to a gene: 10. Germline loops: CDR1 MNHNS, CDR2 SASEGT. This CDR3 region has 15 residues. CDR3 coding DNA: TGTGCCAGCAGTGGCCGGGACAGGGGTATCCGCGGCTACACCTTC. This gives the protein CASSGRDRGIRGYTF.

This clone was picked up one time. The CDR3 does not close with the conserved phenylalanine or tryptophan, likely indicating a read error. The chain recombines TRBV27 with TRBJ1-2; tentative D call: TRBD1 (5 bases). The germline CDR1 and CDR2 sequences are MNHEY and SMNVEV (reference sequence). Trimming stripped 0 bases from V and 10 bases from J, with 24 bases between. The length of the CDR3 is 17 residues. The CDR3 protein is CASSLSGGGAGYIAYTL. CDR3 sequence (DNA): TGTGCCAGCAGTTTATCGGGGGGTGGGGCAGGGTATATAGCCTACACCTTG.

This clone turned up a few times. A much larger clone is a single base away; this may be a read error. The chain uses TRBV2 and TRBJ2-4, with TRBD2 as a possible D gene (5 bases). Per germline, CDR1 SNHLY and CDR2 FYNNEI. This CDR3 has 15 amino acids. The CDR3 loop reads CASSPLVASFNIQCF. The CDR3 DNA is TGTGCCAGCAGCCCACTAGTGGCTAGCTTTAACATTCAGTGCTTC.

This clone was recorded many times. The chain recombines TRBV20-1 with TRBJ2-5; D might be TRBD1 or TRBD2, each matching 5 bases. The ends were cut back, 2 bases at V and 5 bases at J, with 21 bases in the middle. Germline CDR1 is DFQATT and CDR2 is SNEGSKA (reference sequence). This CDR3 comprises 16 residues. For the CDR3, the DNA is TGCAGTGCTAGATTCCCGGGACGTACCGCCCTGGAGACCCAGTACTTC. Amino acids: CSARFPGRTALETQYF.

The chain employs TRBV20-1 and TRBJ2-7, with D perhaps given as TRBD1 or TRBD2 (5 bases each). The CDR3 has 12 residues. The germline V gene has CDR1 DFQATT and CDR2 SNEGSKA (reference sequence). V gave up 4 bases and J gave up 2 bases, with 9 bases separating them. The CDR3 DNA sequence: TGCAGTGCTAAGTGGGGGACCTACGAGCAGTACTTC. Protein product: CSAKWGTYEQYF.

This clone was observed at least ten times. The rearrangement links TRBV6-1 to TRBJ2-7; D is uncertain. CDR3 length equals 13 residues. Germline assignment: CDR1 MNHNS and CDR2 SASEGT. V was shortened by 5 bases and J by 5 bases, with 13 bases between the two germline ends. CDR3 DNA: TGTGCCAGCAGTATCCTTTATGCTGACGAGCAGTACTTC. It yields the protein CASSILYADEQYF.

The chain carries TRBV15 and TRBJ2-6, with D possibly TRBD2 on 6 matching bases. With 5 bases removed from V and 0 bases from J, the gap between germline ends came to 17 bases. Germline assignment: CDR1 LNHNV and CDR2 YYDKDF (reference sequence). This CDR3 comprises 18 residues. The CDR3: CATSPLRDGSSGANVLTF. The CDR3 DNA reads as TGTGCCACCAGCCCCCTCCGGGACGGGAGCTCTGGGGCCAACGTCCTGACTTTC.

The V and J genes are TRBV6-1 and TRBJ2-1; D uncertain. Germline values: CDR1 MNHNS, CDR2 SASEGT. With 8 bases removed from V and 5 bases from J, the gap between germline ends came to 7 bases. The CDR3 consists of 11 residues. The CDR3 loop reads CASRLNNEQFF. The CDR3 DNA reads as TGTGCCAGCCGCCTCAACAATGAGCAGTTCTTC.

This clone was observed a few times. The rearrangement uses TRBV20-1 and TRBJ1-5, with TRBD1 matching 8 bases. CDR1 and CDR2 (germline): DFQATT, SNEGSKA (reference sequence). V was pared by 3 bases and J by 2 bases, with 3 bases of the junction left unmatched. The CDR3 is made up of 14 amino acids. The CDR3 region is CSASLTGGNQPQHF. The CDR3 DNA reads as TGCAGTGCTAGTTTGACAGGGGGCAATCAGCCCCAGCATTTT.

In this sample, this clone turned up a few times. CDR3 amino acids: CASINSRVPGANVLTF. The CDR3 nucleotides are TGTGCCAGCATTAATAGCCGGGTCCCTGGGGCCAACGTCCTGACTTTC. The genes are TRBV6-1 and TRBJ2-6, with D unresolved. V was shortened by 7 bases and J by 2 bases, with 15 bases between the two germline ends. CDR1 and CDR2 (germline): MNHNS, SASEGT. This CDR3 has 16 residues.

V is TRBV19 and J is TRBJ2-7; 8 nucleotides align to TRBD1. The germline CDR1 and CDR2 sequences are LNHDA and SQIVND (reference sequence). The CDR3 is 11 amino acids. J lost 6 bases, V lost 10 bases, and 5 bases had no gene match. CDR3 sequence reads: CATTGGLEQYF. In DNA form, the CDR3 reads TGTGCCACCACAGGGGGACTCGAGCAGTACTTC.

CDR3 sequence (DNA): TGTGCCAGCAGTGAATCCGGGATGAATAATTCACCCCTCCACTTT. Translation gives CASSESGMNNSPLHF. The chain uses TRBV2 and TRBJ1-6, with D unclear. This CDR3 region has 15 residues. V lost 2 bases and J 5 bases, leaving 10 bases between the germline ends. The germline CDR1 and CDR2 sequences are SNHLY and FYNNEI.

This clone showed up many times. The same CDR3 can be traced to other DNA sequences in this sample. The chain has TRBV9 and TRBJ1-6, with 9 nucleotides matching TRBD1. Germline-derived CDR1 and CDR2 are SGDLS and YYNGEE. Trimming cost V 3 bases and J 7 bases; bases outside gene matches: 5. The CDR3 runs to 15 residues. The CDR3 region has the DNA TGTGCCAGCAGCGACCGACAGGGGGGGAATTCACCCCTCCACTTT. This encodes CASSDRQGGNSPLHF.